Below are 28 T cell receptor beta chains sequenced from a single sample in a study of blood T cell repertoires in COVID-19. TCRdb's copy holds only in-frame clones and misses some; the assay was immunoSEQ multiplex PCR. The sample has about 160,000 clones; more than 65% are singletons. Sequencing used peripheral blood. The source of these receptors is an older woman with COVID-19, enrolled during active disease.

This clone was counted a single time. The chain recombines TRBV10-3 with TRBJ1-2; 7 nucleotides agree with TRBD1. With 2 bases clipped from V and 3 bases from J, the junction kept 0 bases outside the gene matches. This CDR3 has 13 residues. Germline lookup yields CDR1 ENHRY and CDR2 SYGVKD. The CDR3 bases are TGTGCCATCAGTGAGGACAGGGACTATGGCTACACCTTC. It specifies CAISEDRDYGYTF.

This clone was counted only a few times. The chain combines TRBV25-1 with TRBJ1-2; D remains ambiguous. V was clipped by 4 bases and J by 8 bases, with 23 bases between them. The germline gives CDR1 MGHDK, CDR2 SYGVNS. The CDR3 spans 16 residues. The CDR3 here is CASSASASPVPRGYTF. CDR3 DNA sequence: TGTGCCAGCAGTGCGAGCGCGAGCCCCGTCCCGAGAGGCTACACCTTC.

The rearrangement uses TRBV5-1 and TRBJ2-7; D is unclear. Trimming cost V 1 base and J 2 bases, with 7 bases left between them. Germline loops: CDR1 SGHRS, CDR2 YFSETQ. This CDR3 has 13 amino acids. The CDR3 region has the DNA TGCGCCAGCAGCTTGAACAGTCCCTACGAGCAGTACTTC. Protein: CASSLNSPYEQYF. The full variable domain, completed using reference TRBV5-1 and TRBJ2-7, is KAGVTQTPRYLIKTRGQQVTLSCSPISGHRSVSWYQQTPGQGLQFLFEYFSETQRNKGNFPGRFSGRQFSNSRSEMNVSTLELGDSALYLCASSLNSPYEQYFGPGTRLTVT.

The chain combines TRBV20-1 with TRBJ2-1; a possible D gene is TRBD2 (5 bases). The CDR3 spans 15 residues. Between the trimmed V and J ends, which lost 3 bases and 2 bases, there was a span of 14 bases. The germline CDR1 and CDR2 sequences are DFQATT and SNEGSKA (reference sequence). CDR3 sequence reads: CSASGGAATYNEQFF. The CDR3 nucleotides read TGCAGTGCTAGTGGCGGAGCGGCAACCTACAATGAGCAGTTCTTC.

This sequence joins TRBV5-4 and TRBJ2-7; TRBD1 agrees at 7 bases. This CDR3 has 18 amino acids. The J segment lost 3 bases and the V segment lost 3 bases, leaving 18 bases of the junction unmatched. Looked up from germline, CDR1 is SGHNT and CDR2 is YYREEE (reference sequence). The DNA for the CDR3 is TGTGCCAGCAGCTCCTCACCCGTCCGCCGGGACAGATACTACGAGCAGTACTTC. Encoded protein: CASSSSPVRRDRYYEQYF. Variable domain in full (rest from reference TRBV5-4 and TRBJ2-7): ETGVTQSPTHLIKTRGQQVTLRCSSQSGHNTVSWYQQALGQGPQFIFQYYREEENGRGNFPPRFSGLQFPNYSSELNVNALELDDSALYLCASSSSPVRRDRYYEQYFGPGTRLTVT.

The chain is built from TRBV5-1 and TRBJ1-1, with no clear D. The CDR3 runs to 14 residues. Per the germline V gene, CDR1 is SGHRS and CDR2 is YFSETQ. V was pared by 3 bases and J by 1 base, with 10 bases between. This chain's CDR3 is CASSSIQANTEAFF. The CDR3 region has the DNA TGCGCCAGCAGCTCGATCCAGGCGAACACTGAAGCTTTCTTT.

The V and J genes are TRBV5-1 and TRBJ1-4, with 10 bases that match TRBD1. Looked up from germline, CDR1 is SGHRS and CDR2 is YFSETQ. The CDR3 consists of 15 residues. Germline trimming cut 1 base from V and 6 bases from J; bases unmatched to any gene: 3. The CDR3 loop reads CASSLSGTGDEKLFF. The CDR3 DNA follows: TGCGCCAGCAGCTTGTCCGGGACAGGGGATGAAAAACTGTTTTTT.

This clone was counted many times. J is TRBJ1-1 and V is TRBV7-2, with D hard to call. V dropped 1 base and J dropped 8 bases, with 11 bases sitting between them. The CDR3 is 13 amino acids. The V gene's germline CDR1 is SGHTA and CDR2 FQGNSA. CDR3 DNA sequence: TGTGCCAGCAGCTTAGTTGTTGGCAGGGAAGCTTTCTTT. Translating gives CASSLVVGREAFF. The full variable domain, its missing parts supplied by reference TRBV7-2 and TRBJ1-1, is GAGVSQSPSNKVTEKGKDVELRCDPISGHTALYWYRQSLGQGLEFLIYFQGNSAPDKSGLPSDRFSAERTGGSVSTLTIQRTQQEDSAVYLCASSLVVGREAFFGQGTRLTVV.

In its sample, this clone was seen many times. This sequence joins TRBV6-4 and TRBJ1-1; possible D gene TRBD1, 5 bases. Germline-derived CDR1 and CDR2 are MRHNA and SNTAGT. The V gene lost 4 bases and the J gene lost 2 bases, with 8 bases spanning the gap. This CDR3 comprises 13 residues. CDR3 coding DNA: TGTGCCAGCAGTGCGACAGACAACACTGAAGCTTTCTTT. This encodes CASSATDNTEAFF.

The gene calls are TRBV9 and TRBJ2-2, with a tentative D call TRBD2 (6 bases). There are 13 residues in the CDR3. The germline V gene encodes CDR1 SGDLS and CDR2 YYNGEE. V lost 2 bases to trimming and J lost 7 bases, with 9 bases between them. The CDR3 reads CASSVSGNGELFF. DNA of the CDR3: TGTGCCAGCAGCGTTAGCGGCAACGGGGAGCTGTTTTTT.

The J gene is TRBJ2-1, the V gene TRBV18; TRBD2 aligns across 8 bases. Germline trimming cut 1 base from V and 4 bases from J; bases unmatched to any gene: 6. Germline CDR1 is KGHSH and CDR2 is LQKENI. CDR3 length: 16 residues. The CDR3 DNA sequence: TGTGCCAGCTCACCACTACCGCGGGGGGCTTACAATGAGCAGTTCTTC. It specifies CASSPLPRGAYNEQFF.

The chain couples TRBV2 to TRBJ1-2; D unresolved. This CDR3 spans 12 amino acids. V gave up 5 bases and J gave up 8 bases, with 12 bases separating them. The germline V gene encodes CDR1 SNHLY and CDR2 FYNNEI. This CDR3 reads CASSPRRPGYTF. CDR3 sequence (DNA): TGTGCCAGCAGTCCGCGCAGGCCCGGCTACACCTTC.

This clone occurred a few times. The J gene is TRBJ1-2, the V gene TRBV21-1. TRBV21-1 represents a pseudogene. The CDR3 consists of 11 residues. The CDR3 reads CASSKEDGRTF. CDR3 bases: TGTGCCAGCAGCAAGGAAGACGGGAGGACCTTC.

This clone was counted a single time. Here the CDR3 DNA reads TGTGCCATCAGTTCCGGGACAGAAAACACCGGGGAGCTGTTTTTT. It is translated as CAISSGTENTGELFF. The chain has TRBV10-3 and TRBJ2-2, with 7 positions matching TRBD1. The CDR3 runs 15 residues. Germline V gene data show CDR1 as ENHRY and CDR2 as SYGVKD. Trimming at V came to 5 bases and at J to 2 bases, leaving 5 bases not matched to a gene.

The chain is built from TRBV28 and TRBJ1-5; 11 positions agree with TRBD1. Germline CDR1 and CDR2: MDHEN and SYDVKM. The CDR3 spans 17 residues. V shed 5 bases, J shed 7 bases, and the junction held 13 bases outside the gene matches. The DNA of the CDR3 is TGTGCCAGCAGTCTTCTCCCGGGACAGGGGGTAAAGCAGCCCCAGCATTTT. Encoded protein: CASSLLPGQGVKQPQHF.

This chain uses TRBV10-2 with TRBJ1-1; no clear D gene. Looked up from germline, CDR1 is WSHSY and CDR2 is SAAADI. There are 15 residues in the CDR3. V lost 2 bases, J lost 2 bases, and 12 bases lay in between. The DNA for the CDR3 is TGCGCCAGCAGTGAGACCGGGGTTGGAAACACTGAAGCTTTCTTT. Translating it yields CASSETGVGNTEAFF.

Ten or more counts support this clone. Different DNA sequences within this sample yield the same CDR3. The chain recombines TRBV5-1 with TRBJ2-1, with D perhaps matching TRBD1 (5 bases). The V gene's germline CDR1 is SGHRS and CDR2 YFSETQ. V lost 4 bases, J lost 2 bases, and 13 bases lay in between. The CDR3 is made up of 15 amino acids. The CDR3 loop reads CASSPGQGTYNEQFF. The CDR3 DNA reads as TGCGCCAGCAGCCCGGGTCAGGGTACCTACAATGAGCAGTTCTTC. Combining the CDR3 with reference TRBV5-1 and TRBJ2-1 gives the whole variable domain KAGVTQTPRYLIKTRGQQVTLSCSPISGHRSVSWYQQTPGQGLQFLFEYFSETQRNKGNFPGRFSGRQFSNSRSEMNVSTLELGDSALYLCASSPGQGTYNEQFFGPGTRLTVL.

This clone has only one observation. The chain has TRBV9 and TRBJ2-5, with 8 positions matching TRBD1. Germline V lookup: CDR1 SGDLS, CDR2 YYNGEE. The CDR3 is 15 amino acids. Losses at the gene ends were 1 base for V and 5 bases for J; bases not matched to a gene: 7. The CDR3 spells CASSVWTGPPETQYF. DNA for the CDR3: TGTGCCAGCAGCGTATGGACAGGGCCTCCGGAGACCCAGTACTTC.

The rearrangement uses TRBV10-3 and TRBJ2-7; 7 positions match TRBD2. The J segment lost 2 bases and the V segment lost 0 bases, leaving 7 bases of the junction unmatched. The length of the CDR3 is 16 residues. Per the germline V gene, CDR1 is ENHRY and CDR2 is SYGVKD. CDR3 bases: TGTGCCATCAGTGAGTCTGGGCGGGGGAGGCCCTACGAGCAGTACGTC. Amino acids: CAISESGRGRPYEQYV.

V usage is TRBV6-5 and J usage is TRBJ1-3, with a tentative D call TRBD1 (6 bases). V gave up 6 bases and J gave up 4 bases, with 16 bases separating them. Germline CDR1 is MNHEY and CDR2 is SVGAGI. The CDR3 spans 15 residues. The CDR3 DNA follows: TGTGCCAGCAGCCGGGGACACAGAGACGGAAACACCATATATTTT. Translation gives CASSRGHRDGNTIYF.

The J gene is TRBJ2-3, the V gene TRBV10-3; tentatively, D is TRBD1 (5 bases). The germline V gene has CDR1 ENHRY and CDR2 SYGVKD. V was clipped by 10 bases and J by 1 base, with 18 bases between them. The CDR3 is 15 residues long. The CDR3 here is CATDSWGLGTDTQYF. CDR3 nucleotide sequence: TGTGCCACCGACAGTTGGGGCCTCGGCACAGATACGCAGTATTTT.

The CDR3 loop is CASSVDTGGPHYEQYF. The DNA for the CDR3 is TGTGCCAGCAGCGTAGATACGGGAGGGCCCCATTACGAGCAGTACTTC. The V gene is TRBV9, the J gene TRBJ2-7, with 8 bases matching TRBD2. Losses at the gene ends were 0 bases for V and 4 bases for J; bases not matched to a gene: 9. CDR1 and CDR2 (germline): SGDLS, YYNGEE. The CDR3 sequence is 16 residues long.

The rearrangement links TRBV11-2 to TRBJ1-1, with D perhaps TRBD1 (6 bases). The CDR3 is 16 residues long. CDR1 is SGHAT and CDR2 is FQNNGV in the germline V gene. V gave up 0 bases and J gave up 1 base, with 12 bases separating them. DNA of the CDR3: TGTGCCAGCAGCTTAGAACCGGGACACTCGAACACTGAAGCTTTCTTT. It yields the protein CASSLEPGHSNTEAFF.

The CDR3 DNA reads as TGTGCCAGCATGGAAGGGGATCAGCCCCAGCATTTT. This translates into CASMEGDQPQHF. The chain combines TRBV28 with TRBJ1-5, with TRBD1 as a possible D gene (5 bases). The V gene's germline CDR1 is MDHEN and CDR2 SYDVKM. V was cut by 7 bases and J by 5 bases, with 9 bases left in between. CDR3 length: 12 residues.

This clone has just one count. At the DNA level, this CDR3 is encoded by other sequences in the same sample as well. The CDR3 nucleotides read TGTGCCAGCAGTTTAAGACAGAACACTGAAGCTTTCTTT. It codes for CASSLRQNTEAFF. The chain links TRBV27 to TRBJ1-1; no firm D call. Per the germline V gene, CDR1 is MNHEY and CDR2 is SMNVEV (reference sequence). Trimming cost V 2 bases and J 1 base, with 5 bases left between them. This CDR3 is 13 amino acids long.

The gene calls are TRBV28 and TRBJ2-5; TRBD2 aligns across 8 bases. With 5 bases clipped from V and 4 bases from J, the junction kept 9 bases outside the gene matches. This CDR3 has 15 amino acids. Per the germline V gene, CDR1 is MDHEN and CDR2 is SYDVKM. As DNA, the CDR3 is TGTGCCAGCAGTAGTGCGGGGGGCCCAATAGAGACCCAGTACTTC. This gives the protein CASSSAGGPIETQYF.

This chain connects TRBV6-5 to TRBJ2-3, with 7 bases that match TRBD1. With V trimmed by 7 bases and J by 2 bases, 9 bases remained unmatched. CDR3 length: 15 amino acids. Per germline, CDR1 MNHEY and CDR2 SVGAGI. The DNA of the CDR3 is TGTGCCAGCACCCTTTTTGAGGGGGCCACAGATACGCAGTATTTT. Translated: CASTLFEGATDTQYF.

This chain joins TRBV3-1 (or the pseudogene TRBV3-2) and TRBJ2-3, with 13 bases identical to TRBD2. After removal of 4 bases from V and 2 bases from J, the junction contained 6 bases not matched to a gene. The CDR3 is 17 residues long. Germline values: CDR1 LGHDT, CDR2 YNNKEL (reference sequence). The CDR3 nucleotides read TGTGCCAGCAGCCGCTGGACTAGCGGGGGTGTCACAGATACGCAGTATTTT. It translates to CASSRWTSGGVTDTQYF.